The rows below give T cell receptor beta chains drawn from one sample of a study of shared clonotypes between healthy human individuals. Assay used: immunoSEQ multiplex PCR; TCRdb lists only in-frame clones, some missing. This sample yields about 1.5 million clones, of which nearly 99% are seen a single time; roughly 0.45% belongs to the top ten. Sample: naive CD4+ T cells sorted from blood. The source is a man aged 30-40 years in good health. The CDR3 runs from the conserved cysteine through the conserved F or W. Each record gives: D gene, V gene, clone size, CDR3 length, J gene, CDR3 protein, CDR3 DNA. The D gene is left open where the match is weak. Some rows have no size entry. The others give once, few or many, or a class for an expanded clone.

d_call: TRBD2
v_call: TRBV29-1
clone_size: NA
cdr3_length: 12
j_call: TRBJ2-5
cdr3_aa: CSVAAGMETQYF
cdr3_nt: TGCAGCGTTGCAGCGGGAATGGAGACCCAGTACTTC

d_call: TRBD2
v_call: TRBV29-1
clone_size: NA
cdr3_length: 12
j_call: TRBJ2-1
cdr3_aa: CSVVAGVNEQFF
cdr3_nt: TGCAGCGTTGTAGCGGGAGTCAATGAGCAGTTCTTC

d_call: NA
v_call: TRBV9
clone_size: NA
cdr3_length: 15
j_call: TRBJ2-4
cdr3_aa: CASSTLPRWGSIQYF
cdr3_nt: TGTGCCAGCAGCACTCTACCCCGCTGGGGGTCCATTCAGTACTTC

d_call: TRBD1
v_call: TRBV2
clone_size: NA
cdr3_length: 11
j_call: TRBJ1-5
cdr3_aa: CASSPGTGQHF
cdr3_nt: TGTGCCAGCAGTCCCGGGACAGGCCAGCATTTT

d_call: TRBD1
v_call: TRBV7-2
clone_size: NA
cdr3_length: 15
j_call: TRBJ2-7
cdr3_aa: CASSFYRGAIYEQYF
cdr3_nt: TGTGCCAGCAGCTTTTACAGGGGAGCTATCTACGAGCAGTACTTC

d_call: NA
v_call: TRBV7-8
clone_size: NA
cdr3_length: 14
j_call: TRBJ1-3
cdr3_aa: CASSLAWTENTIYF
cdr3_nt: TGTGCCAGCAGCTTAGCGTGGACAGAAAACACCATATATTTT

d_call: TRBD1
v_call: TRBV14
clone_size: NA
cdr3_length: 13
j_call: TRBJ1-1
cdr3_aa: CASSQKIGQAIFF
cdr3_nt: TGTGCCAGCAGCCAAAAGATAGGACAGGCTATTTTCTTT

d_call: NA
v_call: TRBV5-1
clone_size: NA
cdr3_length: 15
j_call: TRBJ2-1
cdr3_aa: CASSLGGTSYNEQFF
cdr3_nt: TGCGCCAGCAGCTTGGGCGGCACCTCCTACAATGAGCAGTTCTTC

d_call: NA
v_call: TRBV21-1
clone_size: once
cdr3_length: 15
j_call: TRBJ2-7
cdr3_aa: CASSRNPTTRYEQYF
cdr3_nt: TGTGCCAGCAGCAGGAACCCGACGACTCGTTACGAGCAGTACTTC

d_call: NA
v_call: TRBV5-6
clone_size: NA
cdr3_length: 14
j_call: TRBJ1-4
cdr3_aa: CASSRDTRNEKLFF
cdr3_nt: TGTGCCAGCAGCAGGGACACCCGTAATGAAAAACTGTTTTTT

d_call: TRBD2
v_call: TRBV2
clone_size: once
cdr3_length: 14
j_call: TRBJ2-1
cdr3_aa: CASRAGVPYNEQFF
cdr3_nt: TGTGCCAGCAGAGCGGGAGTGCCCTACAATGAGCAGTTCTTC

d_call: NA
v_call: TRBV11-3
clone_size: NA
cdr3_length: 13
j_call: TRBJ2-3
cdr3_aa: CASSLRQAGTQYF
cdr3_nt: TGTGCCAGCAGCTTAAGACAGGCGGGTACGCAGTATTTT

d_call: NA
v_call: TRBV7-9
clone_size: NA
cdr3_length: 15
j_call: TRBJ1-2
cdr3_aa: CASSLARDGPYGYTF
cdr3_nt: TGTGCCAGCAGCTTAGCGCGGGACGGCCCCTATGGCTACACCTTC

d_call: TRBD1
v_call: TRBV5-1
clone_size: NA
cdr3_length: 16
j_call: TRBJ2-1
cdr3_aa: CASSQTPQGAINEQFF
cdr3_nt: TGCGCCAGCAGCCAAACTCCACAGGGGGCGATCAATGAGCAGTTCTTC

d_call: NA
v_call: TRBV18
clone_size: NA
cdr3_length: 15
j_call: TRBJ2-1
cdr3_aa: CASSPPGVSYNEQFF
cdr3_nt: TGTGCCAGCTCACCACCCGGGGTATCCTACAATGAGCAGTTCTTC

d_call: NA
v_call: TRBV6-1
clone_size: NA
cdr3_length: 15
j_call: TRBJ1-5
cdr3_aa: CASSESGAHSQPQHF
cdr3_nt: TGTGCCAGCAGTGAATCGGGCGCCCACAGTCAGCCCCAGCATTTT

d_call: NA
v_call: TRBV27
clone_size: NA
cdr3_length: 16
j_call: TRBJ2-1
cdr3_aa: CASSRPRATEGNEQFF
cdr3_nt: TGTGCCAGCAGCCGGCCACGGGCCACCGAGGGCAATGAGCAGTTCTTC

d_call: NA
v_call: TRBV9
clone_size: NA
cdr3_length: 16
j_call: TRBJ2-3
cdr3_aa: CASSSRFGLGADTQYF
cdr3_nt: TGTGCCAGCAGCTCCCGTTTTGGGTTAGGGGCAGATACGCAGTATTTT

d_call: NA
v_call: TRBV5-6
clone_size: NA
cdr3_length: 11
j_call: TRBJ2-7
cdr3_aa: CASSLEGIPSF
cdr3_nt: TGTGCCAGCAGCTTGGAAGGGATCCCTAGCTTC

d_call: NA
v_call: TRBV6-5
clone_size: NA
cdr3_length: 12
j_call: TRBJ2-2
cdr3_aa: CASSLRTGELFF
cdr3_nt: TGTGCCAGCAGTTTGCGGACCGGGGAGCTGTTTTTT

d_call: NA
v_call: TRBV5-1
clone_size: NA
cdr3_length: 13
j_call: TRBJ2-1
cdr3_aa: CASRLGPNNEQFF
cdr3_nt: TGCGCCAGCAGATTAGGACCGAACAATGAGCAGTTCTTC

d_call: NA
v_call: TRBV14
clone_size: NA
cdr3_length: 16
j_call: TRBJ1-1
cdr3_aa: CASSQELGVMNTEAFF
cdr3_nt: TGTGCCAGCAGCCAGGAACTCGGGGTGATGAACACTGAAGCTTTCTTT

d_call: NA
v_call: TRBV10-3
clone_size: NA
cdr3_length: 15
j_call: TRBJ2-7
cdr3_aa: CAISESVILSYEQYF
cdr3_nt: TGTGCCATCAGTGAGTCGGTTATCCTTTCCTACGAGCAGTACTTC

d_call: TRBD1
v_call: TRBV7-2
clone_size: NA
cdr3_length: 15
j_call: TRBJ2-5
cdr3_aa: CASRDTGGGLQTQYF
cdr3_nt: TGTGCCAGCAGAGATACAGGGGGTGGTTTACAGACCCAGTACTTC

d_call: TRBD2
v_call: TRBV5-6
clone_size: NA
cdr3_length: 15
j_call: TRBJ2-7
cdr3_aa: CASSLRTSGTGEQYF
cdr3_nt: TGTGCCAGCAGCCTAAGGACTAGCGGGACGGGCGAGCAGTACTTC

d_call: TRBD2
v_call: TRBV6-5
clone_size: NA
cdr3_length: 16
j_call: TRBJ2-3
cdr3_aa: CASSYRGVEATDTQYF
cdr3_nt: TGTGCCAGCAGTTACCGGGGGGTAGAAGCGACAGATACGCAGTATTTT

d_call: NA
v_call: TRBV5-1
clone_size: NA
cdr3_length: 17
j_call: TRBJ2-1
cdr3_aa: CASSLTSLGSSYNEQFF
cdr3_nt: TGCGCCAGCAGCTTGACATCTCTAGGTAGCTCCTACAATGAGCAGTTCTTC

d_call: TRBD1
v_call: TRBV4-3
clone_size: NA
cdr3_length: 14
j_call: TRBJ2-7
cdr3_aa: CASSTQTGPYEQYF
cdr3_nt: TGCGCCAGCAGCACCCAGACAGGGCCCTACGAGCAGTACTTC

d_call: TRBD1
v_call: TRBV18
clone_size: NA
cdr3_length: 16
j_call: TRBJ2-7
cdr3_aa: CASSPQGTGSSYEQYF
cdr3_nt: TGTGCCAGCTCACCACAAGGGACAGGGAGCTCCTACGAGCAGTACTTC

d_call: NA
v_call: TRBV6-5
clone_size: NA
cdr3_length: 13
j_call: TRBJ1-1
cdr3_aa: CASSYRAGTEAFF
cdr3_nt: TGTGCCAGCAGTTACCGAGCTGGCACTGAAGCTTTCTTT

d_call: NA
v_call: TRBV18
clone_size: NA
cdr3_length: 14
j_call: TRBJ2-7
cdr3_aa: CASSPTRERGEQYF
cdr3_nt: TGTGCCAGCTCCCCGACACGGGAGAGGGGCGAGCAGTACTTC

d_call: NA
v_call: TRBV10-3
clone_size: NA
cdr3_length: 13
j_call: TRBJ1-1
cdr3_aa: CAISESKNTEAFF
cdr3_nt: TGTGCCATCAGTGAGTCTAAGAACACTGAAGCTTTCTTT

d_call: NA
v_call: TRBV5-1
clone_size: NA
cdr3_length: 14
j_call: TRBJ1-1
cdr3_aa: CASSLVPENTEAFF
cdr3_nt: TGCGCCAGCAGCTTGGTTCCGGAGAACACTGAAGCTTTCTTT

d_call: TRBD1
v_call: TRBV7-3
clone_size: NA
cdr3_length: 14
j_call: TRBJ2-7
cdr3_aa: CASSRQGGDAEQYF
cdr3_nt: TGTGCCAGCAGCCGACAGGGGGGGGACGCCGAGCAGTACTTC

d_call: NA
v_call: TRBV19
clone_size: NA
cdr3_length: 16
j_call: TRBJ1-4
cdr3_aa: CASRPNAQATNEKLFF
cdr3_nt: TGTGCCAGTAGACCGAACGCTCAAGCAACTAATGAAAAACTGTTTTTT

d_call: TRBD1
v_call: TRBV5-1
clone_size: NA
cdr3_length: 14
j_call: TRBJ2-7
cdr3_aa: CASGLDRGHHEQYF
cdr3_nt: TGCGCCAGCGGCCTGGACAGGGGGCACCACGAGCAGTACTTC

d_call: NA
v_call: TRBV2
clone_size: NA
cdr3_length: 14
j_call: TRBJ2-1
cdr3_aa: CATTRVGPGDEQFF
cdr3_nt: TGTGCCACCACAAGAGTAGGACCGGGCGATGAGCAGTTCTTC

d_call: NA
v_call: TRBV5-1
clone_size: NA
cdr3_length: 14
j_call: TRBJ2-3
cdr3_aa: CASTLGDNTDTQYF
cdr3_nt: TGCGCCAGCACGCTAGGGGATAACACAGATACGCAGTATTTT

d_call: TRBD2
v_call: TRBV6-6
clone_size: NA
cdr3_length: 15
j_call: TRBJ2-7
cdr3_aa: CASRDEGAGVYEQYF
cdr3_nt: TGTGCCAGCCGGGACGAAGGAGCGGGAGTTTACGAGCAGTACTTC